A single sample is the source of the 30 T cell receptor beta chains below, sequenced in a study of cytomegalovirus exposure and HLA in healthy donors listed by TCRdb under 2017. The library was prepared using the immunoSEQ multiplex PCR assay. For the multiplex PCR, a mixture combining 60 forward primers for TCR Vbeta segments and 13 reverse primers for TCR Jbeta segments was used. Held by TCRdb, this immuneACCESS table contains in-frame sequences only and omits some clones. Under half of the omission traces to an unresolved V gene where checked; the cause of the rest is unknown. This sample is represented by roughly 130,000 clones; about 82% of them were singletons. 1.2% of the sample goes to the ten largest clones. Sequencing input: PBMCs. Receptors were obtained from a boy younger than 18 in good health and CMV-seronegative.

The sample holds one count of this clone. The rearrangement links TRBV7-9 to TRBJ2-7; D remains ambiguous. V was pared by 1 base and J by 0 bases, with 10 bases between. The CDR3 runs 15 residues. Germline V gives CDR1 SEHNR, CDR2 FQNEAQ (reference sequence). The CDR3, as DNA: TGTGCCAGCAGCTTAGACCTATGGAGCTCCTACGAGCAGTACTTC. It specifies CASSLDLWSSYEQYF.

This clone was picked up a small number of times. The chain recombines TRBV6-1 with TRBJ1-5; TRBD1 matches at 7 bases. The CDR3 is 14 amino acids. Losses at the gene ends were 4 bases for V and 3 bases for J; bases not matched to a gene: 3. Per the germline V gene, CDR1 is MNHNS and CDR2 is SASEGT. In DNA, the CDR3 is TGTGCCAGCAGTGGTGGACAGGACAATCAGCCCCAGCATTTT. This encodes CASSGGQDNQPQHF.

The rearrangement uses TRBV7-9 and TRBJ2-2, with D tentatively TRBD2 (5 bases). The CDR3 is 14 amino acids. The V gene's germline CDR1 is SEHNR and CDR2 FQNEAQ (reference sequence). V lost 6 bases, J lost 9 bases, and 17 bases lay in between. The CDR3, as DNA: TGTGCCAGCAGTCGGGATTCTGGATTCAGGGAGCTGTTTTTT. Translation: CASSRDSGFRELFF.

V usage is TRBV5-1 and J usage is TRBJ1-2; TRBD1 matches at 7 bases. Per the germline V gene, CDR1 is SGHRS and CDR2 is YFSETQ. This CDR3 region has 17 residues. V lost 1 base, J lost 3 bases, and 12 bases stayed unmatched. CDR3 sequence (DNA): TGCGCCAGCAGCTTGCAGGGGGATAAGCGGGCTGACTATGGCTACACCTTC. It specifies CASSLQGDKRADYGYTF.

The J gene is TRBJ1-1, the V gene TRBV13; maybe TRBD1 (5 bases). Deletions cut 4 bases from V and 6 bases from J, with 15 bases between. The CDR3 contains 14 residues. CDR1 is PRHDT, CDR2 FYEKMQ, per germline (reference sequence). CDR3 region: CASSWGTGESEAFF. The CDR3 DNA follows: TGTGCCAGCAGCTGGGGGACGGGGGAATCTGAAGCTTTCTTT.

The rearrangement joins TRBV18 to TRBJ2-2; 9 bases align to TRBD2. J was trimmed by 4 bases and V by 1 base; bases with no gene match: 4. The germline V gene has CDR1 KGHSH and CDR2 LQKENI. CDR3 length: 16 residues. The CDR3 protein is CASSPLAGVGTGELFF. The CDR3 DNA is TGTGCCAGCTCACCACTAGCGGGAGTAGGCACCGGGGAGCTGTTTTTT.

This rearrangement joins TRBV7-9 to TRBJ1-1; tentative D call: TRBD1 (6 bases). The CDR3 loop spans 12 amino acids. Germline V gene data show CDR1 as SEHNR and CDR2 as FQNEAQ (reference sequence). Trimming left V 5 bases short and J 4 bases short, with 8 bases between. CDR3 in amino acids: CASSLGATEAFF. CDR3 DNA: TGTGCCAGCAGCCTGGGGGCCACTGAAGCTTTCTTT.

The CDR3 sequence is CASSLGTGGFYGYTF. DNA of the CDR3: TGCGCCAGCAGCCTAGGGACAGGGGGGTTCTATGGCTACACCTTC. The chain joins TRBV4-3 to TRBJ1-2; 11 bases map to TRBD1. Germline V gene data show CDR1 as LGHNA and CDR2 as YSLEER. The CDR3 is 15 residues long. With 4 bases clipped from V and 4 bases from J, the junction kept 5 bases outside the gene matches.

V gene TRBV4-1 combines with J gene TRBJ1-5; D remains ambiguous. V was pared by 3 bases and J by 1 base, with 4 bases between. The CDR3 covers 13 residues. Per the germline V gene, CDR1 is MGHRA and CDR2 is YSYEKL. The CDR3 protein is CASSHGSNQPQHF. The CDR3 nucleotides read TGCGCCAGCAGCCACGGGAGCAATCAGCCCCAGCATTTT.

This clone has more than one count but fewer than ten. The chain is built from TRBV10-3 and TRBJ2-1; 7 bases are shared with TRBD2. Germline V gene data show CDR1 as ENHRY and CDR2 as SYGVKD. Unmatched junction bases numbered 7, after V lost 3 bases and J lost 2 bases. This CDR3 comprises 16 residues. CDR3 sequence reads: CAISDFGGSTYNEQFF. The CDR3 DNA is TGTGCCATCAGTGATTTCGGCGGGAGTACCTACAATGAGCAGTTCTTC.

This CDR3 reads CASSPGGHNEQFF. CDR3 coding DNA: TGCGCCAGCTCCCCGGGGGGACACAATGAGCAGTTCTTC. The chain links TRBV4-1 to TRBJ2-1; TRBD2 agrees at 7 bases. Trimming cost V 8 bases and J 5 bases; bases outside gene matches: 6. Germline CDR1 reads MGHRA; CDR2 reads YSYEKL. The CDR3 runs 13 residues.

J is TRBJ2-2 and V is TRBV19; tentatively, D is TRBD1 (6 bases). The CDR3 sequence is 17 residues long. Trimming pared 3 bases from V and 1 base from J, leaving 15 bases between. Germline V gives CDR1 LNHDA, CDR2 SQIVND (reference sequence). For the CDR3, the DNA is TGTGCCAGTAGTATCCTTACAGGGCTTCTGAACACCGGGGAGCTGTTTTTT. It yields the protein CASSILTGLLNTGELFF.

This clone was seen only a few times. The chain joins TRBV10-3 to TRBJ1-2, with 7 nucleotides matching TRBD1. The J segment lost 3 bases and the V segment lost 2 bases, leaving 9 bases of the junction unmatched. Germline CDR1 and CDR2: ENHRY and SYGVKD. The CDR3 is made up of 16 amino acids. In nucleotides, the CDR3 is TGTGCCATCAGTGAGGCCGGACAGGCTTGGGACTATGGCTACACCTTC. It yields the protein CAISEAGQAWDYGYTF.

The CDR3 loop is CASSFKQGYNEQFF. DNA of the CDR3: TGTGCCAGCAGCTTTAAACAGGGATACAATGAGCAGTTCTTC. The genes are TRBV7-9 and TRBJ2-1, with D possibly matching TRBD1 (6 bases). V was pared by 3 bases and J by 4 bases, with 10 bases between. Looked up from germline, CDR1 is SEHNR and CDR2 is FQNEAQ (reference sequence). This CDR3 has 14 amino acids. Full variable domain (missing parts from reference TRBV7-9 and TRBJ2-1): DTGVSQNPRHKITKRGQNVTFRCDPISEHNRLYWYRQTLGQGPEFLTYFQNEAQLEKSRLLSDRFSAERPKGSFSTLEIQRTEQGDSAMYLCASSFKQGYNEQFFGPGTRLTVL.

DNA for the CDR3: TGTGCCAGCAGTGAGCCTGACAGGGACACTGAAGCTTTCTTT. Its translation is CASSEPDRDTEAFF. The chain uses TRBV25-1 and TRBJ1-1, with TRBD1 matching 7 bases. Germline V gene lookup returns CDR1 MGHDK and CDR2 SYGVNS. The CDR3 consists of 14 residues. V shed 3 bases, J shed 3 bases, and the junction held 4 bases outside the gene matches.

This sequence joins TRBV5-1 and TRBJ2-7; TRBD1 agrees at 9 bases. Trimming removed 2 bases from V and 2 bases from J; junction bases left unmatched: 2. The germline gives CDR1 SGHRS, CDR2 YFSETQ. There are 14 residues in the CDR3. The CDR3 sequence is CASSLQGAPYEQYF. The CDR3 nucleotides are TGCGCCAGCAGCTTACAGGGGGCCCCCTACGAGCAGTACTTC.

This clone was seen only a few times. Germline is not matched at one junction end, which may reflect a read error. The chain uses TRBV30 and TRBJ1-1, with no clear D. This CDR3 is 13 amino acids long. CDR1 and CDR2 from the germline V gene are GTSNPN and SVGIG (reference sequence). The CDR3 region is CAWSELWARHQSF. In DNA, the CDR3 is TGTGCCTGGAGTGAGTTATGGGCTCGGCACCAGAGTTTT.

Regarding this clone: One end of the junction varies from germline; a read error may be responsible. The V call is TRBV7-9, the J call TRBJ2-7; D is perhaps TRBD1 (6 bases). CDR3 length: 16 amino acids. Germline loops: CDR1 SEHNR, CDR2 FQNEAQ (reference sequence). The CDR3 sequence: CSSSPGEAGDVNEQYF. The CDR3 bases are TGTTCCAGCAGCCCCGGTGAGGCAGGGGATGTGAACGAGCAGTACTTC.

CDR3 sequence reads: CASSQWTSGFSYEQYF. The CDR3 bases are TGCGCCAGCAGCCAATGGACTAGCGGGTTCTCCTACGAGCAGTACTTC. The chain uses TRBV4-1 and TRBJ2-7; 11 positions match TRBD2. Germline CDR1 reads MGHRA; CDR2 reads YSYEKL. With V trimmed by 2 bases and J by 0 bases, 3 bases remained unmatched. The CDR3 has 16 residues.

V and J are TRBV18 and TRBJ1-1; no clear D gene. Germline CDR1 is KGHSH and CDR2 is LQKENI. V gave up 3 bases and J gave up 4 bases, with 12 bases separating them. The CDR3 covers 14 residues. DNA of the CDR3: TGTGCCAGCTCACCCGGTTTAGATCCCACTGAAGCTTTCTTT. This codes for CASSPGLDPTEAFF.

This chain connects TRBV27 to TRBJ2-7, with 10 positions matching TRBD1. This CDR3 is 16 amino acids long. The V segment lost 3 bases and the J segment 2 bases; nucleotides outside the gene matches: 7. Germline CDR1 MNHEY, CDR2 SMNVEV (reference sequence). The CDR3 reads CASSFLPGQGTYEQYF. CDR3 sequence (DNA): TGTGCCAGCAGTTTCCTACCGGGACAGGGGACCTACGAGCAGTACTTC.

The chain links TRBV11-2 to TRBJ1-1, with 8 bases lining up with TRBD1. V trimming: 10 bases; J trimming: 8 bases; junction bases outside the gene matches: 9. This CDR3 has 12 residues. Looked up from germline, CDR1 is SGHAT and CDR2 is FQNNGV. The CDR3 loop reads CATRDRGGEAFF. CDR3 nucleotides: TGTGCCACCAGAGACAGGGGCGGAGAAGCTTTCTTT.

This rearrangement joins TRBV30 to TRBJ2-7, with 10 bases fitting TRBD1. Germline CDR1 reads GTSNPN; CDR2 reads SVGIG (reference sequence). Unmatched junction bases numbered 3, after V lost 2 bases and J lost 5 bases. This CDR3 comprises 13 residues. CDR3 sequence reads: CAWSQGTGDEQYF. CDR3 in DNA: TGTGCCTGGAGTCAAGGGACAGGGGACGAGCAGTACTTC.

The CDR3 loop reads CASSLVSSGRAYEQYF. Here the CDR3 DNA reads TGTGCCAGCAGCTTAGTGTCTAGCGGGAGAGCCTACGAGCAGTACTTC. The chain is built from TRBV7-2 and TRBJ2-7; TRBD2 aligns across 10 bases. Per the germline V gene, CDR1 is SGHTA and CDR2 is FQGNSA. The junction had 5 bases not matched to a gene; V was cut back by 1 base and J by 2 bases. The CDR3 covers 16 residues.

The chain has TRBV30 and TRBJ2-7, with a weak D call TRBD2 (5 bases). Germline assignment: CDR1 GTSNPN and CDR2 SVGIG (reference sequence). This CDR3 has 14 amino acids. The V gene lost 0 bases and the J gene lost 2 bases, with 11 bases spanning the gap. CDR3 sequence (DNA): TGTGCCTGGAGTGTAAAAGCGGTACCCTACGAGCAGTACTTC. This sequence encodes CAWSVKAVPYEQYF.

The chain recombines TRBV15 with TRBJ2-2, with no clear D. The CDR3 runs 14 residues. Germline V gene data show CDR1 as LNHNV and CDR2 as YYDKDF (reference sequence). V was shortened by 0 bases and J by 4 bases, with 6 bases between the two germline ends. The CDR3 spells CATSRDRGTGELFF. The DNA for the CDR3 is TGTGCCACCAGCAGAGATCGCGGCACCGGGGAGCTGTTTTTT.

This clone was seen a single time. The V call is TRBV21-1, the J call TRBJ1-1; TRBD1 was called by the table and not checked on the DNA. TRBV21-1 is termed a pseudogene. The CDR3 contains 15 residues. Written as DNA, the CDR3 is TGTGCCAGCAGCCCGAAAGCAGGGGGAAGTACTGAAGCTTTCTTT. It specifies CASSPKAGGSTEAFF.

J is TRBJ2-5 and V is TRBV4-3; D is perhaps TRBD2 (5 bases). The J call may be incorrect, as the DNA end agrees better with TRBJ2-7. The CDR3 is made up of 15 amino acids. Germline V lookup: CDR1 LGHNA, CDR2 YSLEER. The CDR3 coding sequence is TGCGCCAGCAGCCAAGTGACGGGAAACTCCTACGAGCAGTACTTC. Translating it yields CASSQVTGNSYEQYF.

The chain's CDR3 is CASSQEGGVSIEQYF. For the CDR3, the DNA is TGCGCCAGCAGCCAAGAAGGGGGAGTAAGTATAGAGCAGTACTTC. The chain carries TRBV4-1 and TRBJ2-7, with D possibly TRBD1 on 6 matching bases. Germline CDR1 MGHRA, CDR2 YSYEKL. Trimming took 0 bases from V and 7 from J, leaving 16 bases between them. This CDR3 is built from 15 residues.

The V and J genes are TRBV28 and TRBJ1-2; 11 nucleotides line up with TRBD1. This CDR3 has 14 residues. Germline CDR1 MDHEN, CDR2 SYDVKM. The V gene end was trimmed by 5 bases and the J gene end by 5 bases; junction bases not matched to a gene: 4. CDR3 sequence: CASSLGQGAYGYTF. The CDR3 DNA reads TGTGCCAGCAGTCTCGGACAGGGGGCGTATGGCTACACCTTC.